One and the same sample provided the 21 T cell receptor beta chains below, sequenced in a study of PD-1 blockade in mismatch repair-deficient tumors. The protocol was immunoSEQ multiplex PCR, while the TCRdb copy is restricted to in-frame clones and leaves out a portion. Among about 100,000 clones listed, 82% were seen once. This specimen consisted of peripheral blood, obtained approximately 35 weeks after starting pembrolizumab. These receptor sequences come from an adult with mismatch repair-deficient cancer.

This clone has only a few counts. The V and J genes are TRBV2 and TRBJ1-2, with 8 bases fitting TRBD1. Germline lookup yields CDR1 SNHLY and CDR2 FYNNEI. This CDR3 has 16 amino acids. V trimming: 4 bases; J trimming: 4 bases; junction bases outside the gene matches: 11. CDR3 in amino acids: CASSARSGGNGYGYTF. The CDR3, as DNA: TGTGCCAGCAGTGCGAGGTCAGGGGGCAACGGCTATGGCTACACCTTC. Based on the CDR3 plus reference TRBV2 and TRBJ1-2, the full variable domain is EPEVTQTPSHQVTQMGQEVILRCVPISNHLYFYWYRQILGQKVEFLVSFYNNEISEKSEIFDDQFSVERPDGSNFTLKIRSTKLEDSAMYFCASSARSGGNGYGYTFGSGTRLTVV.

This chain links TRBV6-1 with TRBJ1-1; unclear D gene. The germline CDR1 and CDR2 sequences are MNHNS and SASEGT. Trimming cost V 3 bases and J 8 bases, with 13 bases left between them. The CDR3 is 13 amino acids. The CDR3 reads CASSDSGFREAFF. The DNA for the CDR3 is TGTGCCAGCAGTGACTCGGGCTTTAGGGAAGCTTTCTTT.

The chain employs TRBV9 and TRBJ2-2; a weak D match, TRBD2 (6 bases). Germline CDR1 SGDLS, CDR2 YYNGEE. The CDR3 length is 15 residues. Trimming cost V 0 bases and J 2 bases, with 8 bases left between them. CDR3 loop: CASSVGTTNTGELFF. The DNA for the CDR3 is TGTGCCAGCAGCGTAGGGACTACTAACACCGGGGAGCTGTTTTTT.

The chain combines TRBV7-9 with TRBJ2-3, with D possibly matching TRBD2 (6 bases). From germline, CDR1 is SEHNR and CDR2 FQNEAQ (reference sequence). Trimming pared 1 base from V and 2 bases from J, leaving 16 bases between. This CDR3 region has 17 residues. CDR3: CASSLEGGAALTDTQYF. CDR3 sequence (DNA): TGTGCCAGCAGCTTAGAGGGCGGGGCAGCCCTCACAGATACGCAGTATTTT.

This clone has a single count. The V gene is TRBV4-1, the J gene TRBJ2-7; 11 bases agree with TRBD2. This CDR3 comprises 17 residues. CDR1 and CDR2 (germline): MGHRA, YSYEKL. V dropped 6 bases and J dropped 0; count of bases not matched to a gene: 10. This chain's CDR3 is CASSWETSGTLSYEQYF. CDR3 nucleotide sequence: TGCGCCAGCAGTTGGGAGACTAGCGGGACTCTCTCCTACGAGCAGTACTTC.

This clone appeared once. The chain couples TRBV7-6 to TRBJ2-1; a possible D gene is TRBD1 (6 bases). The V end was cut by 5 bases, the J end by 0 bases, with 17 bases between. The germline gives CDR1 SGHVS, CDR2 FNYEAQ. The CDR3 consists of 17 residues. The CDR3 loop is CASSPRTASSSYNEQFF. The CDR3 region has the DNA TGTGCCAGCAGCCCTAGGACAGCCTCGAGCTCCTACAATGAGCAGTTCTTC.

This chain connects TRBV4-1 to TRBJ2-1; 10 bases agree with TRBD1. Per the germline V gene, CDR1 is MGHRA and CDR2 is YSYEKL. Trimming removed 4 bases from V and 7 bases from J; junction bases left unmatched: 7. CDR3 length: 15 amino acids. The CDR3 DNA follows: TGCGCCAGCAGCCCCGGACAGGGGGAATTAAATGAGCAGTTCTTC. This gives the protein CASSPGQGELNEQFF.

This chain connects TRBV5-4 to TRBJ2-2, with 8 bases aligning to TRBD2. Trimming cost V 5 bases and J 5 bases; bases outside gene matches: 5. The CDR3 is made up of 14 amino acids. Looked up from germline, CDR1 is SGHNT and CDR2 is YYREEE (reference sequence). The DNA for the CDR3 is TGTGCCAGCAGTAATCTAGCGGGTACCGGGGAGCTGTTTTTT. It is translated as CASSNLAGTGELFF.

The chain recombines TRBV7-2 with TRBJ1-2, with D perhaps TRBD1 (6 bases). Germline assignment: CDR1 SGHTA and CDR2 FQGNSA. CDR3 length equals 13 residues. Trimming removed 6 bases from V and 6 bases from J, with 14 bases in between. CDR3 bases: TGTGCCAGCAGGAAGGGGGAAGGGGATGGCTACACCTTC. Protein product: CASRKGEGDGYTF.

This clone was observed a few times. The rearrangement uses TRBV14 and TRBJ2-7; 8 bases fit TRBD1. The CDR3 is 16 residues long. Looked up from germline, CDR1 is SGHDN and CDR2 is FVKESK. Trimming cost V 0 bases and J 2 bases; bases outside gene matches: 6. The CDR3 nucleotides are TGTGCCAGCAGCCAAGATTGGGGACAGGAGACCTACGAGCAGTACTTC. This sequence encodes CASSQDWGQETYEQYF.

The J gene is TRBJ2-4, the V gene TRBV5-4; 9 positions agree with TRBD2. The germline V gene has CDR1 SGHNT and CDR2 YYREEE (reference sequence). This CDR3 has 16 residues. The V segment lost 4 bases and the J segment 1 base; nucleotides outside the gene matches: 6. Here the CDR3 reads CASSTTSGGAKNIQYF. CDR3 sequence (DNA): TGTGCCAGCAGCACGACTAGCGGAGGGGCCAAAAACATTCAGTACTTC.

The chain combines TRBV11-3 with TRBJ2-2, with 10 bases that match TRBD1. The CDR3 spans 19 residues. Trimming removed 0 bases from V and 3 bases from J; junction bases left unmatched: 10. Germline-derived CDR1 and CDR2 are SGHNT and YENEEA. CDR3 residues: CASSLDWGGQGDHTGELFF. The DNA of the CDR3 is TGTGCCAGCAGCTTAGATTGGGGTGGACAGGGGGACCACACCGGGGAGCTGTTTTTT.

In this sample, this clone turned up a few times. The chain employs TRBV7-9 and TRBJ2-7; TRBD2 agrees at 11 bases. After removal of 4 bases from V and 2 bases from J, the junction contained 7 bases not matched to a gene. CDR1 and CDR2 (germline): SEHNR, FQNEAQ (reference sequence). The CDR3 is 16 amino acids. CDR3: CASSWIAGGRPYEQYF. CDR3 DNA: TGTGCCAGCAGCTGGATAGCGGGAGGGAGACCCTACGAGCAGTACTTC.

This chain links TRBV11-1 with TRBJ1-1; tentative D call: TRBD1 (5 bases). Trimming removed 3 bases from V and 1 base from J, with 6 bases in between. The CDR3 is 13 amino acids. Germline V lookup: CDR1 SGHAT, CDR2 FQDESV (reference sequence). CDR3 nucleotides: TGTGCCAGCAGCTTGGGGGAGAACACTGAAGCTTTCTTT. Protein sequence: CASSLGENTEAFF.

V and J are TRBV19 and TRBJ1-1; no reliable D call. The CDR3 has 13 residues. Between the trimmed V and J ends, which lost 1 base and 4 bases, there was a span of 7 bases. Germline V gives CDR1 LNHDA, CDR2 SQIVND (reference sequence). CDR3 sequence reads: CASSIVGFTEAFF. The CDR3 nucleotides are TGTGCCAGTAGTATAGTGGGATTCACTGAAGCTTTCTTT. Filled out from reference TRBV19 and TRBJ1-1, the complete variable domain reads DGGITQSPKYLFRKEGQNVTLSCEQNLNHDAMYWYRQDPGQGLRLIYYSQIVNDFQKGDIAEGYSVSREKKESFPLTVTSAQKNPTAFYLCASSIVGFTEAFFGQGTRLTVV.

This clone was picked up one time. The chain recombines TRBV27 with TRBJ2-3; 9 bases fit TRBD2. After removal of 6 bases from V and 5 bases from J, the junction contained 18 bases not matched to a gene. The CDR3 has 18 residues. Per germline, CDR1 MNHEY and CDR2 SMNVEV (reference sequence). In DNA form, the CDR3 reads TGTGCCAGCAGGCCAAATTACGGTAGCGGGAGTTTTAAAGATACGCAGTATTTT. This encodes CASRPNYGSGSFKDTQYF.

On this clone itself: A much larger clone differs from this one at a single base, so this may be a read error. The J gene is TRBJ1-1, the V gene TRBV4-1; D unclear. Germline V lookup: CDR1 MGHRA, CDR2 YSYEKL. This CDR3 has 14 residues. CDR3 protein: CASSQDRTPAEVFF. CDR3 sequence (DNA): TGTGCCAGCAGCCAAGATCGCACCCCCGCTGAAGTTTTCTTT.

As for this clone: In the same sample, other DNA sequences code for this CDR3. The chain combines TRBV29-1 with TRBJ2-7; D remains unclear. Germline V gene lookup returns CDR1 SQVTM and CDR2 ANQGSEA. V lost 4 bases and J 3 bases, leaving 7 bases between the germline ends. The CDR3 consists of 11 residues. The CDR3 sequence is CSVVRGYEQYF. For the CDR3, the DNA is TGCAGCGTTGTTCGCGGCTACGAGCAGTACTTC.

This chain links TRBV27 with TRBJ2-5; D remains unclear. CDR3 length equals 13 residues. V gave up 0 bases and J gave up 7 bases, with 9 bases separating them. The germline V gene has CDR1 MNHEY and CDR2 SMNVEV (reference sequence). DNA for the CDR3: TGTGCCAGCAGTTTATCCTCTTTCGGGACCCAGTACTTC. Amino acids: CASSLSSFGTQYF.

The rearrangement uses TRBV9 and TRBJ2-5; 9 positions match TRBD2. Per the germline V gene, CDR1 is SGDLS and CDR2 is YYNGEE. With V trimmed by 4 bases and J by 5 bases, 9 bases remained unmatched. This CDR3 has 15 residues. The CDR3 spells CASSLLAGAWETQYF. CDR3 nucleotides: TGTGCCAGCAGCTTACTAGCGGGTGCTTGGGAGACCCAGTACTTC.

V is TRBV13 and J is TRBJ2-1; D might be TRBD2 (5 bases). The CDR3 extends over 14 amino acids. V shed 3 bases and J shed 0 bases, with 6 bases lying between them. Germline CDR1 PRHDT, CDR2 FYEKMQ (reference sequence). The CDR3 bases are TGTGCCAGCAGCTTTAGCGCCTCCTACAATGAGCAGTTCTTC. This gives the protein CASSFSASYNEQFF.